The rows below give T cell receptor beta chains drawn from one sample of a study of radiation and T cells in renal cell carcinoma. The assay was immunoSEQ multiplex PCR, and TCRdb's table has in-frame clones only and misses some. The sample contains nearly 50,000 clones, around 83% of which appear only once. The sample here was blood, taken from a patient whose treatment included radiotherapy and nephrectomy. The source is a woman between 65 and 79 years old with renal cell carcinoma. Each CDR3 is given with its conserved first and last residue. Rows give clone size only sometimes, using once, few, many, or a class for an expanded clone.

V gene	clone size	J gene	CDR3 protein
TRBV19	.	TRBJ1-1	CASRTPDTEAFF
TRBV25-1	.	TRBJ2-3	CASSGTAAGEDTQYF
TRBV7-2	.	TRBJ2-4	CASSRTQAVGIQYF
TRBV29-1	.	TRBJ1-2	CSVGAGDGYTF
TRBV29-1	.	TRBJ1-5	CSVRGADQPQHF
TRBV21-1	.	TRBJ2-5	CASSPRDQGETQYF
TRBV6-1	.	TRBJ2-1	CATLAGIGGEQFF
TRBV5-4	once	TRBJ2-3	CASRGGTETDTQYF
TRBV29-1	once	TRBJ1-2	CSVARNYGYTF
TRBV6-1	few	TRBJ1-1	CASSDRGQTNTEAFF
TRBV5-1	.	TRBJ2-3	CASSLEGTDTQYF
TRBV30	.	TRBJ2-3	CASPVGNTQYF
TRBV6-1	few	TRBJ2-2	CASRSRGGLTGELFF
TRBV2	.	TRBJ1-1	CASSVLSEGAFF
TRBV6-1	.	TRBJ1-1	CASSEVYGTEAFF
TRBV28	few	TRBJ2-5	CASRDRIFQETQYF
TRBV5-8	once	TRBJ1-2	CASSWGQGENYGYTF
TRBV5-4	.	TRBJ2-1	CASSSDLAGEGNEQFF